The T cell receptor (beta chain) described here comes from a study of blood T cell repertoires in COVID-19. Across the study: The United States, Italy and Spain were the sources of the acute and convalescent COVID-19 samples. In each case, the material was cDNA or gDNA derived from T cells, B-cell-depleted T cells, or PBMCs.

Libraries were prepared by immunoSEQ multiplex PCR; TCRdb keeps only in-frame clonotypes and omits some of them. This sample yields over 90,000 clones, of which approximately 86% are seen a single time; 13% belongs to the top ten. The CDR3 is made up of 14 amino acids. CDR1 MNHEY and CDR2 SVGAGI come from the germline V gene. V trimming: 5 bases; J trimming: 4 bases; junction bases outside the gene matches: 7. Material for sequencing was peripheral blood. The chain recombines TRBV6-5 with TRBJ1-2; 7 bases align to TRBD1. This sequence was found in a woman aged 60-75 years in a cohort sampled during active or convalescent COVID-19. CDR3 amino acids: CASSHQGGSYGYTF. In DNA, the CDR3 is TGTGCCAGCAGTCACCAGGGGGGATCCTATGGCTACACCTTC.